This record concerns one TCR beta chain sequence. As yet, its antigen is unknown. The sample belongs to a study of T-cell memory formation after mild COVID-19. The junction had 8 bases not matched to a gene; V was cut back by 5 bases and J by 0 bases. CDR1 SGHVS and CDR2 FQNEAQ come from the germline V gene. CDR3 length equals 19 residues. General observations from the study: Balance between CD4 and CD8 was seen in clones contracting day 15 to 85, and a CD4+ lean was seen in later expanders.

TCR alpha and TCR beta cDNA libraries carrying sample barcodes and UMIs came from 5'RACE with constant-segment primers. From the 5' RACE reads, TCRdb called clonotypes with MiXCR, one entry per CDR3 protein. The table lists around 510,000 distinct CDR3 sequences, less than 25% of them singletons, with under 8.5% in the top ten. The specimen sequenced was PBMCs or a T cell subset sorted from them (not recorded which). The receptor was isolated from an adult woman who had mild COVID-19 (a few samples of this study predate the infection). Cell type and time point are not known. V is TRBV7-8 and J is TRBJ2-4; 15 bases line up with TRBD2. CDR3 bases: TGTGCCAGCAGCCTAAGGACTAGCGGGAGGGACGGAGCCAAAAACATTCAGTACTTC. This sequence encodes CASSLRTSGRDGAKNIQYF.